The text below deals with one TCR beta chain. The assay was immunoSEQ multiplex PCR, and TCRdb's table has in-frame clones only and misses some. Among 9,500 to 15,000 clones, roughly 78% were seen once, and the ten largest hold under 2.5%. These data originate in a study of chemoradiotherapy in HPV16-positive cancers. Background on the study: A couple of HPV16-positive patients' cells yielded candidate HPV-specific clones and common motifs.

The CDR3 extends over 15 amino acids. Germline lookup yields CDR1 SGHRS and CDR2 YFSETQ. V lost 4 bases and J lost 5, with 16 bases in between. This TCR was recovered from a human donor with HPV-associated anogenital cancer. Collection of the sample occurred from a patient who underwent chemoradiotherapy. V and J are TRBV5-1 and TRBJ1-5; D might be TRBD1 (5 bases). The CDR3 is CASSLDGGEYQPQHF. The DNA for the CDR3 is TGCGCCAGCAGCCTGGACGGGGGAGAATATCAGCCCCAGCATTTT.